This T cell receptor (beta chain) was captured in a study of CD8 T cells in Susac syndrome. For the study at large: At the time their blood was drawn, patients with Susac syndrome were either therapy-naive, on corticosteroids (with some of them also receiving intravenous immunoglobulin), or on intravenous immunoglobulin alone.

The RNA input was about 0.5 to 1 ug, and it was reverse transcribed with random hexamers. TCRdb analysed the immunoSEQ multiplex PCR reads with MiXCR anew, one entry per CDR3 protein. The sample holds around 180,000 distinct CDR3 sequences; around 94% are singletons and the top ten take roughly 0.11%. The CDR3 has 13 residues. The ends lost 8 bases at V and 9 bases at J; junction bases unmatched: 3. In germline, CDR1 is MNHNS, CDR2 SASEGT. The sequencing sample was made of CD4+ T cells from PBMCs. The clonotype was recovered from a human donor with Susac syndrome. The chain combines TRBV6-1 with TRBJ1-6; 11 bases fit TRBD1. CDR3 amino acids: CASVGQGGSPLHF. The CDR3 DNA follows: TGTGCCAGCGTGGGACAGGGGGGTTCACCCCTCCACTTT.